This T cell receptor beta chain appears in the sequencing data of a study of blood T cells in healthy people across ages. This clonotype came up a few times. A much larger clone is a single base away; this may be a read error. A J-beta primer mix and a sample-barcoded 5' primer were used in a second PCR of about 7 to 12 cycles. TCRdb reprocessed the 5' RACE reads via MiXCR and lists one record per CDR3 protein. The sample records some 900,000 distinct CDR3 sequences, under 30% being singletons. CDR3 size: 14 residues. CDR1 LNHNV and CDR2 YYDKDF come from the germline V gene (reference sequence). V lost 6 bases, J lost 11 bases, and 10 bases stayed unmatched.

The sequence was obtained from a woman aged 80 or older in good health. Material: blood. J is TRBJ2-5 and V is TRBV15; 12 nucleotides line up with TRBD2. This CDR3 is CATSASGGAYEQYF. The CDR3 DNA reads TGTGCCACCAGTGCTAGCGGGGGGGCATATGAGCAGTACTTC.